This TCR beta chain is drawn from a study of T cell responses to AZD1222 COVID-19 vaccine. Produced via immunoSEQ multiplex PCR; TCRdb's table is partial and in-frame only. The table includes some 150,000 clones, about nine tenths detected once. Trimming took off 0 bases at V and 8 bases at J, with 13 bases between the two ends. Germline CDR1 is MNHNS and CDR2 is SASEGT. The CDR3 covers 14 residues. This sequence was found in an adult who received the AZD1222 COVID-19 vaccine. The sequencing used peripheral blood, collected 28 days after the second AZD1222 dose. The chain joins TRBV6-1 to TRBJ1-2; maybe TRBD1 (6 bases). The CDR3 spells CASSEALGGGGYTF. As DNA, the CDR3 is TGTGCCAGCAGTGAAGCGCTGGGAGGGGGAGGCTACACCTTC.